The following is a T cell receptor (beta chain) sequence with its context. The data were taken from a study of shared clonotypes between healthy human individuals. Background on the study: Donors were two women and a few men aged 18 to 49. Plates per donor: three CD4 naive, three CD4 memory, two CD8 naive, one CD8 memory.

About 30,000 T cell genomes (about 0.2 ug DNA) went into each sorted-subset replicate. The assay was immunoSEQ multiplex PCR, and TCRdb's table has in-frame clones only and misses some. The table has over a million clones, 75% seen once; the top ten hold about 1.5%. Germline loops: CDR1 SGHRS, CDR2 YFSETQ. This CDR3 has 16 amino acids. Trimming at V came to 1 base and at J to 8 bases, leaving 14 bases not matched to a gene. This receptor was identified in a man between 18 and 35 years old in good health. Sequenced input: memory CD4+ T cells sorted from blood. Stated subset: CD45RA-negative fraction. The rearrangement links TRBV5-1 to TRBJ1-2, with 7 positions matching TRBD1. The CDR3 DNA reads TGCGCCAGCAGCTTGAGTCCGGGACAGAATGTTTACGGCTACACCTTC. This translates into CASSLSPGQNVYGYTF.